This passage covers 27 T cell receptor beta chains from one sample sequenced in a study of T cell repertoires in cytomegalovirus infection. No cognate antigen is known for these TCRs. From the reads, TCRdb called clonotypes with MiXCR, one entry per CDR3 protein. The sample includes about 150,000 distinct CDR3 sequences, around 32% of them seen just once. The specimen comprised CD8+ T cells from cultured PBMCs, sampled from culture after CMV antigen stimulation. These receptors were obtained from a human donor in good health (CMV status not recorded). Some clones in this sample may be carry-over from other donors' samples.

The chain is built from TRBV27 and TRBJ2-7, with D tentatively TRBD2 (6 bases). Germline CDR1 and CDR2: MNHEY and SMNVEV (reference sequence). CDR3 length equals 15 residues. Trimming cost V 4 bases and J 0 bases, with 13 bases left between them. The CDR3 loop is CASSYQAGSSYEQYF. The CDR3 region has the DNA TGTGCCAGCAGTTACCAGGCGGGGTCCTCCTACGAGCAGTACTTC.

CDR3 region: CASSLAHHQGPVLDEQYF. The DNA of the CDR3 is TGTGCCAGCAGTTTAGCGCATCATCAGGGGCCTGTCCTCGACGAGCAGTACTTC. This chain connects TRBV12-3 or TRBV12-4 to TRBJ2-7; D is possibly TRBD1 (6 bases). With 0 bases removed from V and 5 bases from J, the gap between germline ends came to 23 bases. The CDR3 covers 18 residues.

This clonotype was observed at least ten times. The gene calls are TRBV7-2 and TRBJ2-7; 8 nucleotides agree with TRBD2. The CDR3 totals 14 residues. The junction had 6 bases not matched to a gene; V was cut back by 1 base and J by 7 bases. Germline CDR1 is SGHTA and CDR2 is FQGNSA. As DNA, the CDR3 is TGTGCCAGCAGCTTAGGGGCGGGACTAGAAGAGCAGTACTTC. This sequence encodes CASSLGAGLEEQYF.

This sequence joins TRBV11-2 and TRBJ2-1; D is unresolved. V was shortened by 0 bases and J by 7 bases, with 7 bases between the two germline ends. CDR3 size: 13 residues. CDR1 SGHAT and CDR2 FQNNGV come from the germline V gene. In nucleotides, the CDR3 is TGTGCCAGCAGCTTAGATTGGCCGAATGAGCAGTTCTTC. Translated, it gives CASSLDWPNEQFF. Full variable domain (missing parts from reference TRBV11-2 and TRBJ2-1): EAGVAQSPRYKIIEKRQSVAFWCNPISGHATLYWYQQILGQGPKLLIQFQNNGVVDDSQLPKDRFSAERLKGVDSTLKIQPAKLEDSAVYLCASSLDWPNEQFFGPGTRLTVL.

The chain has TRBV5-4 and TRBJ2-1; D possibly corresponds to TRBD1 (6 bases). The CDR3 runs to 15 residues. V was shortened by 4 bases and J by 0 bases, with 11 bases between the two germline ends. Germline assignment: CDR1 SGHNT and CDR2 YYREEE (reference sequence). DNA for the CDR3: TGTGCCAGCAGCAAGACAGGAAGCTCCTACAATGAGCAGTTCTTC. Translated: CASSKTGSSYNEQFF.

The chain couples TRBV7-6 to TRBJ1-6; unclear D gene. From germline, CDR1 is SGHVS and CDR2 FNYEAQ. V shed 4 bases and J shed 0 bases, with 10 bases lying between them. This CDR3 is built from 16 residues. CDR3 nucleotides: TGTGCCAGCAGCTCTCGGACGTTCTCCTATAATTCACCCCTCCACTTT. Its translation: CASSSRTFSYNSPLHF. Using reference TRBV7-6 and TRBJ1-6 for the parts outside the CDR3, the full variable domain is GAGVSQSPRYKVTKRGQDVALRCDPISGHVSLYWYRQALGQGPEFLTYFNYEAQQDKSGLPNDRFSAERPEGSISTLTIQRTEQRDSAMYRCASSSRTFSYNSPLHFGNGTRLTVT.

This clonotype showed up just a few times. V gene TRBV6-6 combines with J gene TRBJ1-1; D possibly corresponds to TRBD1 (6 bases). Germline V lookup: CDR1 MNHNY, CDR2 SVGAGI (reference sequence). The CDR3 is 13 residues long. V dropped 5 bases and J dropped 4 bases, with 11 bases sitting between them. The CDR3 region is CASSPGVTTEAFF. CDR3 DNA: TGTGCCAGCAGTCCAGGGGTTACCACTGAAGCTTTCTTT.

V is TRBV28 and J is TRBJ1-2; 9 bases are a match to TRBD1. Germline V gene data show CDR1 as MDHEN and CDR2 as SYDVKM. The CDR3 runs to 14 residues. The V gene end was trimmed by 3 bases and the J gene end by 5 bases; junction bases not matched to a gene: 4. CDR3 DNA: TGTGCCAGCAGTTTGGACAGGGGATGGTATGGCTACACCTTC. This translates into CASSLDRGWYGYTF.

The chain couples TRBV19 to TRBJ1-1; no reliable D call. Germline-derived CDR1 and CDR2 are LNHDA and SQIVND (reference sequence). The CDR3 is made up of 13 amino acids. V lost 1 base and J 4 bases, leaving 7 bases between the germline ends. The CDR3: CASSIATSTEAFF. The CDR3 DNA sequence: TGTGCCAGTAGTATAGCGACATCCACTGAAGCTTTCTTT.

V gene TRBV7-9 combines with J gene TRBJ2-1; 9 bases map to TRBD1. J gave up 4 bases and V 5 bases, and 6 bases lay outside the gene matches. The germline V gene encodes CDR1 SEHNR and CDR2 FQNEAQ (reference sequence). CDR3 length: 15 amino acids. CDR3 sequence (DNA): TGTGCCAGCAGCCACACAGGGGGCAAGTACAATGAGCAGTTCTTC. Its translation is CASSHTGGKYNEQFF.

This clonotype has a handful of counts. J is TRBJ2-7 and V is TRBV27, with TRBD1 matching 10 bases. Per germline, CDR1 MNHEY and CDR2 SMNVEV (reference sequence). This CDR3 is built from 15 residues. The V gene end was trimmed by 5 bases and the J gene end by 4 bases; junction bases not matched to a gene: 8. As DNA, the CDR3 is TGTGCCAGCAGTCTCGGGACAGGGGCATGGTACGAGCAGTACTTC. Protein: CASSLGTGAWYEQYF.

This clonotype has ten or more counts. This chain links TRBV4-2 with TRBJ1-6; maybe TRBD1 (5 bases). The CDR3 spans 16 residues. The germline V gene has CDR1 LGHNA and CDR2 YNFKEQ. The V end lost 0 bases, the J end lost 7 bases, and 13 bases lay between the germline ends. The CDR3 reads CASSQEIGGYNSPLHF. In DNA, the CDR3 is TGTGCCAGCAGCCAAGAGATTGGGGGTTACAATTCACCCCTCCACTTT.

This clonotype showed up just a few times. The V and J genes are TRBV7-2 and TRBJ2-2, with D possibly matching TRBD2 (6 bases). This CDR3 is built from 15 residues. Per the germline V gene, CDR1 is SGHTA and CDR2 is FQGNSA. Between the trimmed V and J ends, which lost 5 bases and 3 bases, there was a span of 13 bases. The CDR3 reads CASSVPGRYTGELFF. CDR3 DNA sequence: TGTGCCAGCAGCGTACCTGGGAGGTACACCGGGGAGCTGTTTTTT.

This clonotype is labeled medium-sized (0.01 to 0.1%). This rearrangement joins TRBV4-1 to TRBJ1-2; tentatively, D is TRBD1 (5 bases). The CDR3 consists of 19 residues. Germline assignment: CDR1 MGHRA and CDR2 YSYEKL. V was clipped by 0 bases and J by 4 bases, with 24 bases between them. The CDR3 reads CASSQDRDLRLQRVYGYTF. The CDR3 bases are TGCGCCAGCAGCCAAGATCGGGACCTTCGATTGCAGCGGGTCTATGGCTACACCTTC.

Points on this clonotype: Germline is not matched at one junction end, which may reflect a read error. J is TRBJ2-5 and V is TRBV7-8; 11 bases align to TRBD2. This CDR3 region has 17 residues. Looked up from germline, CDR1 is SGHVS and CDR2 is FQNEAQ. DNA of the CDR3: TGTGCCAGCAGCTTAGGAATGGGACTAGCGGTCCAAAAGACCCAGTACTTC. This translates into CASSLGMGLAVQKTQYF.

The J gene is TRBJ2-1, the V gene TRBV19; D ambiguous. This CDR3 has 14 residues. CDR1 is LNHDA and CDR2 is SQIVND in the germline V gene (reference sequence). Trimming removed 4 bases from V and 5 bases from J, with 12 bases in between. This CDR3 is CASSNPGSDNEQFF. Here the CDR3 DNA reads TGTGCCAGTAGTAATCCCGGGTCCGACAATGAGCAGTTCTTC.

The rearrangement joins TRBV2 to TRBJ2-1; D is uncertain. Germline V lookup: CDR1 SNHLY, CDR2 FYNNEI. Trimming removed 2 bases from V and 6 bases from J, with 11 bases in between. The CDR3 has 14 amino acids. The CDR3 nucleotides are TGTGCCAGCAGTGAATTGTCCCCACCCAATGAGCAGTTCTTC. It specifies CASSELSPPNEQFF.

The rearrangement uses TRBV29-1 and TRBJ1-1, with a possible D match to TRBD1 (6 bases). V lost 5 bases to trimming and J lost 6 bases, with 13 bases between them. This CDR3 contains 12 residues. The V gene's germline CDR1 is SQVTM and CDR2 ANQGSEA. The CDR3 sequence is CSVLYWTAEAFF. The CDR3, as DNA: TGCAGCGTTTTATATTGGACAGCTGAAGCTTTCTTT.

The chain combines TRBV24-1 with TRBJ1-1, with a tentative D call TRBD1 (6 bases). Germline V CDR1 and CDR2: KGHDR, SFDVKD. V was cut by 7 bases and J by 0 bases, with 14 bases left in between. This CDR3 comprises 15 residues. CDR3 residues: CATSRDMGVNTEAFF. The CDR3 DNA reads as TGTGCCACCAGCCGGGACATGGGGGTGAACACTGAAGCTTTCTTT.

This rearrangement joins TRBV27 to TRBJ1-1; D unclear. The CDR3 length is 15 residues. Germline-derived CDR1 and CDR2 are MNHEY and SMNVEV (reference sequence). V was cut by 1 base and J by 1 base, with 10 bases left in between. CDR3 sequence (DNA): TGTGCCAGCAGTTTATTGAGCTCCGCGAACACTGAAGCTTTCTTT. Translation gives CASSLLSSANTEAFF.

The chain combines TRBV20-1 with TRBJ2-7, with TRBD2 matching 10 bases. The CDR3 is 13 residues long. V shed 5 bases and J 6 bases; nucleotides not matched to a gene: 7. Germline V lookup: CDR1 DFQATT, CDR2 SNEGSKA (reference sequence). CDR3 amino acids: CSAEAGGPSEQYF. The CDR3 coding sequence is TGCAGTGCTGAAGCGGGGGGGCCCTCCGAGCAGTACTTC.

The chain recombines TRBV5-1 with TRBJ2-7; 8 bases map to TRBD1. The CDR3 spans 13 residues. The J segment lost 3 bases and the V segment lost 7 bases, leaving 6 bases of the junction unmatched. Germline-derived CDR1 and CDR2 are SGHRS and YFSETQ. CDR3 sequence: CASGPGQDYEQYF. Written as DNA, the CDR3 is TGCGCCAGCGGCCCGGGACAGGACTACGAGCAGTACTTC.

This chain connects TRBV2 to TRBJ2-3; a weak D match, TRBD2 (6 bases). This CDR3 is 17 amino acids long. Trimming took 7 bases from V and 2 from J, leaving 22 bases between them. Germline V gene lookup returns CDR1 SNHLY and CDR2 FYNNEI. The CDR3 DNA reads TGTGCCAGCACTGTAGAAGAAGGCGGGGAGGCCACAGATACGCAGTATTTT. It translates to CASTVEEGGEATDTQYF. The full variable domain, its missing parts supplied by reference TRBV2 and TRBJ2-3, is EPEVTQTPSHQVTQMGQEVILRCVPISNHLYFYWYRQILGQKVEFLVSFYNNEISEKSEIFDDQFSVERPDGSNFTLKIRSTKLEDSAMYFCASTVEEGGEATDTQYFGPGTRLTVL.

This clonotype was recorded a few times. The chain has TRBV7-2 and TRBJ1-5, with D hard to call. V was trimmed by 1 base and J by 7 bases, leaving 14 bases between them. CDR3 size: 15 residues. Germline assignment: CDR1 SGHTA and CDR2 FQGNSA. The CDR3, as DNA: TGTGCCAGCAGCTTAGGTTCCGGGTTCTTACAGCCCCAGCATTTT. Translating gives CASSLGSGFLQPQHF.

In DNA, the CDR3 is TGTGCCAGCAGTTTTCAGGTCGGGAATGAGCAGTTCTTC. It translates to CASSFQVGNEQFF. This chain links TRBV12-3 or TRBV12-4 with TRBJ2-1; no clear D gene. CDR3 length: 13 residues. V lost 3 bases and J 7 bases, leaving 10 bases between the germline ends.

The V and J genes are TRBV19 and TRBJ1-1; 8 bases match TRBD1. The CDR3 totals 16 residues. The germline V gene encodes CDR1 LNHDA and CDR2 SQIVND (reference sequence). V lost 5 bases and J lost 1; bases outside the gene matches: 9. This CDR3 reads CASSWGGTGQNTEAFF. CDR3 bases: TGTGCCAGTAGTTGGGGGGGGACAGGCCAGAACACTGAAGCTTTCTTT.

This clonotype was counted between two and nine times. The chain recombines TRBV27 with TRBJ2-7, with 12 bases matching TRBD2. The germline gives CDR1 MNHEY, CDR2 SMNVEV (reference sequence). This CDR3 region has 17 residues. Trimming cost V 0 bases and J 5 bases; bases outside gene matches: 8. CDR3 protein: CASSLSLAGGLPHEQYF. The DNA for the CDR3 is TGTGCCAGCAGTTTATCCCTAGCGGGGGGGCTCCCCCACGAGCAGTACTTC.